Presented here are 27 T cell receptor beta chains from one specimen sequenced in a study of T cells in Graves' hyperthyroidism and ophthalmopathy. Amplified TCR beta CDR3 regions derived from RNA transcripts. An initial round of RT-PCR targeting the TCR CDR3 relied on the HTBI primer set. TCRdb recomputed calls from the multiplex PCR reads with MiXCR, one row per CDR3 protein. The sample holds 300,000 to 400,000 distinct CDR3 sequences, about 14% seen once. The sample consisted of blood. The receptors were sampled from a woman aged 55 to 70 with Graves' hyperthyroidism.

This clonotype was recorded at least ten times. This chain uses TRBV3-1 with TRBJ1-6; D not resolved. With 0 bases removed from V and 11 bases from J, the gap between germline ends came to 11 bases. The CDR3 length is 14 residues. Germline CDR1 LGHDT, CDR2 YNNKEL (reference sequence). The CDR3 DNA is TGTGCCAGCAGCCAAGATATGTCCCCGCCACCCCTCCACTTT. Amino acids: CASSQDMSPPPLHF.

In this sample, this clonotype turned up many times. The chain joins TRBV7-9 to TRBJ1-1, with 8 bases fitting TRBD1. This CDR3 has 15 residues. Germline trimming cut 5 bases from V and 6 bases from J; bases unmatched to any gene: 11. Germline lookup yields CDR1 SEHNR and CDR2 FQNEAQ (reference sequence). CDR3 residues: CASSIIQGGGAEAFF. The CDR3 DNA is TGTGCCAGCAGCATCATACAGGGGGGGGGGGCTGAAGCTTTCTTT.

The rearrangement uses TRBV7-9 and TRBJ1-2, with D possibly being TRBD1 (5 bases). The CDR3 is made up of 13 amino acids. Germline-derived CDR1 and CDR2 are SEHNR and FQNEAQ (reference sequence). Trimming left V 4 bases short and J 3 bases short, with 9 bases between. The CDR3 loop reads CASSSRDHYGYTF. The CDR3 DNA sequence: TGTGCCAGCAGCTCCAGGGATCACTATGGCTACACCTTC.

This clonotype was seen ten or more times. The chain employs TRBV30 and TRBJ2-4; D is undetermined. Trimming took off 3 bases at V and 0 bases at J, with 3 bases between the two ends. Germline V gives CDR1 GTSNPN, CDR2 SVGIG (reference sequence). The CDR3 is 12 residues long. The CDR3 loop is CAWSLAKNIQYF. CDR3 in DNA: TGTGCCTGGAGCCTAGCCAAAAACATTCAGTACTTC.

This clonotype was counted at least ten times. The rearrangement joins TRBV6-1 to TRBJ2-7; D possibly corresponds to TRBD2 (7 bases). The CDR3 loop spans 14 amino acids. The germline CDR1 and CDR2 sequences are MNHNS and SASEGT. V was shortened by 6 bases and J by 6 bases, with 18 bases between the two germline ends. CDR3 amino acids: CASSVGRGGREQYF. The DNA of the CDR3 is TGTGCCAGCAGCGTCGGTAGGGGGGGTCGCGAGCAGTACTTC.

The chain is built from TRBV5-1 and TRBJ1-4; D not resolved. CDR3 length equals 16 residues. CDR1 is SGHRS, CDR2 YFSETQ, per germline. Trimming removed 3 bases from V and 2 bases from J, with 14 bases in between. CDR3 bases: TGCGCCAGCAGCTCGGCCGGAGGGTGGACTAATGAAAAACTGTTTTTT. Translation: CASSSAGGWTNEKLFF.

This clonotype has only a few counts. V gene TRBV3-1 combines with J gene TRBJ1-3; D not certain. The CDR3 is 15 residues long. Germline V CDR1 and CDR2: LGHDT, YNNKEL (reference sequence). Trimming removed 1 base at V and 0 bases at J, with 7 bases between. The CDR3 is CASSQGTTSGNTIYF. DNA of the CDR3: TGTGCCAGCAGCCAAGGGACGACCTCTGGAAACACCATATATTTT.

In this sample, this clonotype turned up many times. This chain's CDR3 is CASSYRDRDRAEAFF. CDR3 in DNA: TGTGCCAGCAGCTACCGGGACAGGGATCGGGCTGAAGCTTTCTTT. This chain joins TRBV5-8 and TRBJ1-1; 9 positions agree with TRBD1. J gave up 6 bases and V 3 bases, and 9 bases lay outside the gene matches. The CDR3 length is 15 residues. Germline lookup yields CDR1 SGHTS and CDR2 YDEGEE.

This clonotype came up many times. The rearrangement uses TRBV20-1 and TRBJ2-5, with 8 positions matching TRBD2. This CDR3 region has 13 residues. Looked up from germline, CDR1 is DFQATT and CDR2 is SNEGSKA (reference sequence). This chain's CDR3 is CSTAGGGQETQYF. Here the CDR3 DNA reads TGCAGCACGGCCGGCGGGGGGCAAGAGACCCAGTACTTC.

This clonotype turned up a few times. The chain joins TRBV29-1 to TRBJ2-7; maybe TRBD1 (6 bases). The CDR3 has 12 amino acids. Germline V gene sequence: CDR1 SQVTM, CDR2 ANQGSEA. The germline V and J ends were trimmed by 7 bases and 6 bases, with 16 bases remaining between them. In DNA, the CDR3 is TGCAGCGCATGGGACAACTCCCTCGAGCAGTACTTC. This sequence encodes CSAWDNSLEQYF.

This clonotype was observed many times. The CDR3 sequence: CSACPGREDTQYF. CDR3 nucleotides: TGCAGTGCTTGCCCCGGGAGAGAAGATACGCAGTATTTT. The rearrangement links TRBV20-1 to TRBJ2-3; D may be TRBD2 (6 bases). CDR1 is DFQATT and CDR2 is SNEGSKA in the germline V gene (reference sequence). This CDR3 is built from 13 residues. Trimming removed 5 bases from V and 5 bases from J, with 14 bases in between.

This clonotype was picked up many times. The chain employs TRBV6-1 and TRBJ2-3; TRBD1 is a possible D gene (6 bases). V was trimmed by 5 bases and J by 2 bases, leaving 17 bases between them. Germline values: CDR1 MNHNS, CDR2 SASEGT. This CDR3 spans 16 amino acids. Here the CDR3 DNA reads TGTGCCAGCAGTCTGTCGGGACACCTGTTCACAGATACGCAGTATTTT. Translating gives CASSLSGHLFTDTQYF.

In this sample, this clonotype turned up many times. The CDR3 sequence: CATSQGQGGGTDTQYF. The CDR3 DNA follows: TGTGCCACCAGTCAAGGACAGGGAGGTGGCACAGATACGCAGTATTTT. The V gene is TRBV15, the J gene TRBJ2-3; 8 positions match TRBD1. Unmatched junction bases numbered 9, after V lost 6 bases and J lost 1 base. Germline V lookup: CDR1 LNHNV, CDR2 YYDKDF (reference sequence). CDR3 length: 16 amino acids.

This clonotype was seen at least ten times. The V and J genes are TRBV29-1 and TRBJ2-3, with D tentatively TRBD1 (6 bases). From germline, CDR1 is SQVTM and CDR2 ANQGSEA. Trimming shortened V by 4 bases and J by 6 bases, and 17 bases separated the two germline ends. The CDR3 loop spans 14 amino acids. The CDR3 here is CSVGQTVTGDTQYF. DNA for the CDR3: TGCAGCGTTGGTCAGACAGTAACAGGGGATACGCAGTATTTT.

J is TRBJ2-5 and V is TRBV28, with 12 bases identical to TRBD2. V was pared by 6 bases and J by 6 bases, with 5 bases of the junction left unmatched. The CDR3 sequence is 14 residues long. The V gene's germline CDR1 is MDHEN and CDR2 SYDVKM. This CDR3 is CASSKTSGRQTQYF. CDR3 DNA sequence: TGTGCCAGCAGCAAGACTAGCGGGAGACAGACCCAGTACTTC. The variable domain in full, with the rest retrieved from reference TRBV28 and TRBJ2-5, is DVKVTQSSRYLVKRTGEKVFLECVQDMDHENMFWYRQDPGLGLRLIYFSYDVKMKEKGDIPEGYSVSREKKERFSLILESASTNQTSMYLCASSKTSGRQTQYFGPGTRLLVL.

The gene calls are TRBV3-1 and TRBJ2-7, with D perhaps TRBD1 (5 bases). The V and J ends lost 2 bases and 0 bases respectively, with 14 bases between them. The CDR3 extends over 16 amino acids. The V gene's germline CDR1 is LGHDT and CDR2 YNNKEL (reference sequence). The CDR3 reads CASSQLRGPTSYEQYF. CDR3 sequence (DNA): TGTGCCAGCAGCCAACTAAGGGGCCCCACCTCCTACGAGCAGTACTTC.

With regard to this clonotype: Germline and junction disagree at one end, which may indicate a read error. The chain combines TRBV19 with TRBJ2-4, with TRBD1 identical over 8 bases. The length of the CDR3 is 16 residues. Germline V gene sequence: CDR1 LNHDA, CDR2 SQIVND (reference sequence). As DNA, the CDR3 is TGTGCCAGTAGGATAGGGACAGGAGAAGCCAAAAACATTCAGTACTTC. Translation gives CASRIGTGEAKNIQYF.

V usage is TRBV5-1 and J usage is TRBJ2-3, with 8 positions matching TRBD1. Germline V gives CDR1 SGHRS, CDR2 YFSETQ. The CDR3 has 16 residues. J lost 1 base, V lost 4 bases, and 8 bases had no gene match. The CDR3 loop is CASSTRGRRGTDTQYF. The CDR3 DNA reads as TGCGCCAGCAGCACCAGGGGGCGCCGCGGCACAGATACGCAGTATTTT.

This clonotype was detected ten times or more. This chain connects TRBV9 to TRBJ2-1; perhaps TRBD2 as D (5 bases). CDR1 and CDR2 from the germline V gene are SGDLS and YYNGEE. There are 16 residues in the CDR3. Trimming left V 3 bases short and J 0 bases short, with 13 bases between. CDR3: CASSGYSASSYNEQFF. The CDR3 bases are TGTGCCAGCAGCGGTTATAGCGCAAGCTCCTACAATGAGCAGTTCTTC.

This clonotype occurred many times. The rearrangement joins TRBV7-2 to TRBJ1-6; no firm D call. This CDR3 spans 15 amino acids. Trimming removed 8 bases at V and 0 bases at J, with 11 bases between. CDR1 and CDR2 (germline): SGHTA, FQGNSA. The CDR3 DNA reads TGTGCCAGCCAGCGCGGGAGCTCCTATAATTCACCCCTCCACTTT. It is translated as CASQRGSSYNSPLHF.

The chain carries TRBV11-2 and TRBJ2-7; TRBD2 agrees at 13 bases. Germline values: CDR1 SGHAT, CDR2 FQNNGV. The CDR3 extends over 18 amino acids. The V gene end was trimmed by 5 bases and the J gene end by 7 bases; junction bases not matched to a gene: 17. The CDR3 nucleotides are TGTGCCAGCAGCCTCGGGAGGAAACTAGCGGGAGGGTCCTCGGAGCAGTACTTC. It yields the protein CASSLGRKLAGGSSEQYF.

This clonotype was seen a handful of times. The chain combines TRBV11-2 with TRBJ2-1; 8 bases align to TRBD2. The trim removed 1 base at V and 7 bases at J, leaving 6 bases unmatched. The germline V gene encodes CDR1 SGHAT and CDR2 FQNNGV. The CDR3 has 15 amino acids. As DNA, the CDR3 is TGTGCCAGCAGCTTAGCGGGAGGGGGTGTGAATGAGCAGTTCTTC. Amino acids: CASSLAGGGVNEQFF. The whole variable domain, filled in from reference TRBV11-2 and TRBJ2-1, reads EAGVAQSPRYKIIEKRQSVAFWCNPISGHATLYWYQQILGQGPKLLIQFQNNGVVDDSQLPKDRFSAERLKGVDSTLKIQPAKLEDSAVYLCASSLAGGGVNEQFFGPGTRLTVL.

This clonotype was recorded at least ten times. The chain links TRBV12-3 or TRBV12-4 to TRBJ2-3; TRBD1 matches 9 bases. The CDR3 is 15 amino acids. V trimming: 6 bases; J trimming: 2 bases; junction bases outside the gene matches: 6. The CDR3 here is CASSTQGALTDTQYF. The CDR3, as DNA: TGTGCCAGCAGCACACAGGGGGCCCTCACAGATACGCAGTATTTT.

Regarding this clonotype: Being one base from a much bigger clone, this may be a read error. The chain couples TRBV30 to TRBJ2-1, with unresolved D. Germline values: CDR1 GTSNPN, CDR2 SVGIG (reference sequence). This CDR3 spans 13 amino acids. V lost 4 bases, J lost 7 bases, and 14 bases lay in between. Here the CDR3 DNA reads TGTGCCTGGAACCAGGTTGCCATTAATGAGCAGTTCTTC. Its translation is CAWNQVAINEQFF.

The table lists this clonotype with many counts. The chain uses TRBV12-3 or TRBV12-4 and TRBJ2-1, with 9 bases that match TRBD1. The length of the CDR3 is 13 residues. The V segment lost 5 bases and the J segment 5 bases; nucleotides outside the gene matches: 1. CDR3 coding DNA: TGTGCCAGCAGTCGGGACAGGGACAATGAGCAGTTCTTC. It yields the protein CASSRDRDNEQFF.

This clonotype was found many times. At one end the junction does not follow the germline gene, possibly because of a read error. The chain is built from TRBV6-5 and TRBJ2-5; 7 positions match TRBD2. Germline CDR1 reads MNHEY; CDR2 reads SVGAGI. The CDR3 consists of 15 residues. CDR3 region: CASTYSGSGEETQYF. CDR3 bases: TGTGCCAGCACTTACTCTGGGAGCGGGGAAGAGACCCAGTACTTC.

The chain employs TRBV20-1 and TRBJ2-5; 8 positions agree with TRBD2. V shed 3 bases, J shed 1 base, and the junction held 4 bases outside the gene matches. This CDR3 has 14 residues. The germline V gene has CDR1 DFQATT and CDR2 SNEGSKA (reference sequence). The CDR3 DNA is TGCAGTGCTAGCCCGGGGGGGGCCCAAGAGACCCAGTACTTC. Translating gives CSASPGGAQETQYF.